This T cell receptor beta chain was identified in a study of blood T cell repertoires in COVID-19 (TCRdb year 2020). Background for the entire study: The collaborator samples originated in the United States, Italy and Spain and spanned the acute and convalescent phases of COVID-19. The prospective study material was composed of cDNA or gDNA derived from T cells, B-cell-depleted T cells, or PBMCs. Where available, HLA class I and class II types were obtained from metadata supplied by the sample provider rather than from assay-based typing. A freely available public database, intended as a resource for researchers studying the immune response to SARS-CoV-2, is where the repertoires were released. Samples came from the ongoing ImmuneRACE study (first 160 participants) plus 1,254 subjects from 6 global collaborators. The dataset comprised deeply sampled blood TCRbeta repertoires from subjects exposed to, actively infected with, or recovered from COVID-19. The sample metadata nearly always contained a de-identified subject ID, COVID-19 status, age in years and sex.

Concerning this clone: Its antigen remains unidentified. Base qualities are missing; no much larger clone stands one base away.

Enrolling through a virtual design, the prospective study's participants ranged in age from roughly 18 to 90 years and lived across 20 to 30 United States geographic areas. Cohort assignment in the prospective study relied on participant-reported clinical history from a screening survey and a study questionnaire. Mobile phlebotomists in the prospective study collected whole blood, serum and a nasopharyngeal or oropharyngeal swab from every participant. Over an approximately two-month period, participants in the prospective study had the option of providing additional blood draws and questionnaires. Before DNA extraction, blood samples from the prospective study were shipped at room temperature or frozen. TCRbeta CDR3 regions were amplified from genomic DNA using the immunoSEQ Assay, a bias-controlled multiplex PCR. The published analysis was carried out like this. The number of nucleated cells in each sample was estimated by amplification of reference gene primers within the assay. Sequence reads were collapsed and filtered to measure the absolute abundance of every unique TCRbeta CDR3 rearrangement. For each sample, productive Simpson clonality was calculated as the square root of Simpson's diversity index over productive rearrangements. TCRdb re-hosts the immuneACCESS table, in-frame sequences only. Its copies lack some clones; in the studies checked, an unresolved V gene accounts for under half of them, and the cause for the rest is not known. V, J and clone size were drawn from that table, and D and trimming were deduced from the DNA. This sample is represented by a few hundred thousand clones; roughly 86% of them were singletons. The biggest ten clones account for around a tenth of the sample.

At the junction V is shortened by 6 bases and J by 7 bases; bases outside the gene matches: 5. In the germline V gene, CDR1 corresponds to MNHEY and CDR2 to SVGAGI. The CDR3 measures 13 amino acids from cysteine to phenylalanine. The CDR3 DNA has 39 bases and is translated from base 1. On the study overall, not on this receptor specifically: The amount of clinical and demographic metadata varied by source and participant and was provided uncurated.

The sequence derives from a young man with acute COVID-19. What was sequenced was PBMCs or T cells enriched from blood (not recorded which). Recombination joined TRBV6-5 with TRBJ1-2; TRBD1 agrees with 10 junctional bases. The CDR3 has the sequence CASRRDRGSGYTF. The DNA sequence is given as TGTGCCAGCAGAAGGGACAGGGGTTCTGGCTACACCTTC.